The clone carrying this T cell receptor beta chain was seen many times. The data stem from a study of shared clonotypes between healthy human individuals. Germline V gene lookup returns CDR1 SGHNT and CDR2 YYREEE (reference sequence). The CDR3 is 13 residues long. The ends were cut back, 4 bases at V and 2 bases at J, with 10 bases in the middle. Replicate PCRs were loaded with about 300 ng DNA from unsorted PBMC, around 28,000 T cell genomes. The assay was immunoSEQ multiplex PCR, and TCRdb's table has in-frame clones only and misses some. The sample lists 530,000 or so clones, over 75% occurring once.

This TCR derives from a woman aged 40 to 49 in good health. Some clones in this sample may be carry-over from other donors' samples. The specimen was PBMCs. V usage is TRBV5-4 and J usage is TRBJ2-7; D ambiguous. The CDR3 region is CASSPYQTYEQYF. The CDR3 nucleotides read TGTGCCAGCAGCCCTTACCAAACCTACGAGCAGTACTTC.